The 5 T cell receptor beta chains below were found in one sample sequenced in a study of HIV-infected patients and healthy controls. Around 0.5 ug RNA was reverse transcribed with alpha and beta constant-region primers. Using multiplexing indices, alpha and beta chain libraries were generated apart by chain-specific third strand synthesis. TCRdb re-derived calls from the 5' RACE reads in MiXCR, one entry per CDR3 protein. In the table there are just over 15,000 distinct CDR3 sequences, 6.5% to 7.5% of which are singletons. All unsorted peripheral T cells were captured because whole blood was used without fractionation. The sequenced sample was blood. The source of these receptors is an adult in good health.

By share, this clonotype counts as medium-sized. The chain recombines TRBV7-9 with TRBJ1-4; D perhaps matches TRBD1 (6 bases). This CDR3 has 16 residues. The V end was cut by 5 bases, the J end by 7 bases, with 20 bases between. The germline V gene encodes CDR1 SEHNR and CDR2 FQNEAQ (reference sequence). The CDR3 sequence: CASSKGQQTFSEKLFF. In nucleotides, the CDR3 is TGTGCCAGCAGCAAAGGACAGCAGACTTTCTCTGAAAAACTGTTTTTT. The whole variable domain, remainder taken from reference TRBV7-9 and TRBJ1-4, is DTGVSQNPRHKITKRGQNVTFRCDPISEHNRLYWYRQTLGQGPEFLTYFQNEAQLEKSRLLSDRFSAERPKGSFSTLEIQRTEQGDSAMYLCASSKGQQTFSEKLFFGSGTQLSVL.

This clonotype was counted many times. V is TRBV12-3 or TRBV12-4 and J is TRBJ2-7; possibly TRBD1 or TRBD2 for D (6 bases each). This CDR3 spans 13 amino acids. The ends were cut back, 5 bases at V and 2 bases at J, with 10 bases in the middle. This chain's CDR3 is CASSLRGPYEQYF. The CDR3 DNA follows: TGTGCCAGCAGTCTCCGGGGGCCCTACGAGCAGTACTTC.

This clonotype has ten or more counts. The chain couples TRBV20-1 to TRBJ1-4; 8 bases are a match to TRBD1. J was trimmed by 8 bases and V by 2 bases; bases with no gene match: 4. Germline CDR1 and CDR2: DFQATT and SNEGSKA (reference sequence). The CDR3 sequence is 13 residues long. CDR3 sequence (DNA): TGCAGTGCTAGATCGGACAGGGTAGAAAAACTGTTTTTT. It codes for CSARSDRVEKLFF.

This clonotype occurred many times. The chain joins TRBV11-1 to TRBJ2-1; TRBD2 matches 8 bases. In germline, CDR1 is SGHAT, CDR2 FQDESV (reference sequence). The CDR3 length is 17 residues. V dropped 5 bases and J dropped 4; count of bases not matched to a gene: 13. DNA of the CDR3: TGTGCCAGCAGCGGTGGCGGCGGGACTAGTCTGTACAATGAGCAGTTCTTC. It yields the protein CASSGGGGTSLYNEQFF.

This clonotype was counted only a few times. The gene calls are TRBV19 and TRBJ2-1; TRBD2 matches at 12 bases. The CDR3 consists of 17 residues. Germline V lookup: CDR1 LNHDA, CDR2 SQIVND (reference sequence). The ends lost 5 bases at V and 8 bases at J; junction bases unmatched: 13. CDR3 DNA sequence: TGTGCCAGTAGTCCATGGGGGAGGACTAGCGGGAAATATGAGCAGTTCTTC. It codes for CASSPWGRTSGKYEQFF.